This T cell receptor beta chain originates from a study of chemoradiotherapy in HPV16-positive cancers. Regarding the study as a whole: HPV-specific T cells were functionally defined from only two HPV16-positive patients. Candidate HPV-specific clones and E7-related TCR motifs grew in tumor during treatment.

Samples were taken several times over chemoradiotherapy. Here immunoSEQ multiplex PCR was the method, and the copy in TCRdb shows in-frame clones only, minus some. In the table there are 25,000 to 40,000 clones, about 88% of which are singletons. V was pared by 1 base and J by 4 bases, with 11 bases between. CDR3 length: 14 amino acids. Germline CDR1 LGHNA, CDR2 YSLEER. About this clone itself: Its antigen is currently unknown.

The specimen comprised blood, sampled from a patient who underwent chemoradiotherapy. The source is a human donor with HPV-associated anogenital cancer. The chain uses TRBV4-3 and TRBJ2-7; D uncertain. CDR3 sequence: CASSQGPDLYEQYF. The CDR3 coding sequence is TGCGCCAGCAGCCAAGGGCCGGACCTTTACGAGCAGTACTTC.